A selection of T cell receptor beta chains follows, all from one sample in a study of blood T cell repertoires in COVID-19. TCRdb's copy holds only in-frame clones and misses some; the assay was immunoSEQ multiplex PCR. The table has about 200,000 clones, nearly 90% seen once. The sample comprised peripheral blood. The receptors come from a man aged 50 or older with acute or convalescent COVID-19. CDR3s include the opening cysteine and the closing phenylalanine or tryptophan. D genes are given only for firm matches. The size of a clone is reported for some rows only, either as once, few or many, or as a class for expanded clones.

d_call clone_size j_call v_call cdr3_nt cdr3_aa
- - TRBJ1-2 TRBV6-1 TGTGCCAGCAGTGACCCAAACGAGCCCTATGGCTACACCTTC CASSDPNEPYGYTF
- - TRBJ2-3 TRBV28 TGTGCCACGGGAAGAAACTGGGATACGCAGTATTTT CATGRNWDTQYF
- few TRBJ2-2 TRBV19 TGTGCCAGTAGTTTGGGACACAGGAACACCGGGGAGCTGTTTTTT CASSLGHRNTGELFF
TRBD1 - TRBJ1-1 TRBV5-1 TGCGCCAGCAGCCCCGGGACAGGGGGCTCCTTGAACACTGAAGCTTTCTTT CASSPGTGGSLNTEAFF
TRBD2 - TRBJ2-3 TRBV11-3 TGTGCCAGCAGCCCTTCGGTGGCGGGGGAGGGAGATACGCAGTATTTT CASSPSVAGEGDTQYF
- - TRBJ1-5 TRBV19 TGTGCCAGTAGTATGACGACGGGAATGAGCCAGCCCCAGCATTTT CASSMTTGMSQPQHF
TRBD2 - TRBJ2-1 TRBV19 TGTGCCAGTAGTAGACCTAGCGGGAGTCGCAATGAGCAGTTCTTC CASSRPSGSRNEQFF
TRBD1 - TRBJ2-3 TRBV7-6 TGTGCCAGCAGCCCCCGGGACAGGGGAACAGATACGCAGTATTTT CASSPRDRGTDTQYF
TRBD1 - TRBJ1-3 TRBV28 TGTGCCAGCAGCCAACCTACGACAGGGTTAGGAAACACCATATATTTT CASSQPTTGLGNTIYF
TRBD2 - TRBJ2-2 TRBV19 TGTGCCAGTAGTATGGGACTAGCGGGGGGGGTTCTGCCCGGGGAGCTGTTTTTT CASSMGLAGGVLPGELFF
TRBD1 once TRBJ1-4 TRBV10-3 TGTGCCATCAGCGGGACAGGGGGGGGTGAAAAACTGTTTTTT CAISGTGGGEKLFF
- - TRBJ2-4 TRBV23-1 TGCGCCAGCAGTTTGGGACCCCGGGGGGCCAAAAACATTCAGTACTTC CASSLGPRGAKNIQYF
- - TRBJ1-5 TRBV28 TGTGCCAGCACCGAGGTCCGGGACACGCGTAGCAATCAGCCCCAGCATTTT CASTEVRDTRSNQPQHF
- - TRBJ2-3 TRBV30 TGTGCCTGTACGGATCGGGGGTTCACAGATACGCAGTATTTT CACTDRGFTDTQYF
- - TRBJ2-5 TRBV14 TGTGCCAGCAGCCAAGAACCGTTCTCGGCGTTCCTAGGGACCCAGTACTTC CASSQEPFSAFLGTQYF
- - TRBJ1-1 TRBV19 TGTGCCAGTAGTATATTTCAGGACACTGAAGCTTTCTTT CASSIFQDTEAFF
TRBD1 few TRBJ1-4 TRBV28 TGTGCCAGCAGCTCCGGACAGGGTGGTGAAAAACTGTTTTTT CASSSGQGGEKLFF
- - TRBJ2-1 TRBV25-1 TGTGCCAGCAGTTTACAGGGTGTCTCCTACAATGAGCAGTTCTTC CASSLQGVSYNEQFF
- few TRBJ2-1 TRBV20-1 TGCAGTGCTAGAGGCGCCAATGAGCAGTTCTTC CSARGANEQFF
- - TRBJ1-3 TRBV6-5 TGTGCCAGCAGTAGAGACAGTAACTCTGGAAACACCATATATTTT CASSRDSNSGNTIYF
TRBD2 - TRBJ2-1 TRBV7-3 TGTGCCAGCAGCTTAACCGGGACTAGCGGGAGCTATGAGCAGTTCTTC CASSLTGTSGSYEQFF
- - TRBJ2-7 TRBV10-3 TGTGCCATCAGTGAGCACGGAGGCTCCTACGAGCAGTACTTC CAISEHGGSYEQYF
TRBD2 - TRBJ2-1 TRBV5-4 TGTGCCAGCAGCTTGATGAGCGGGGGGAACAATGAGCAGTTCTTC CASSLMSGGNNEQFF
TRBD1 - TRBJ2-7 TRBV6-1 TGTGCCAGCAGTGAGCCGGACAGGGTTTACGGGAGCTCCTACGAGCAGTACTTC CASSEPDRVYGSSYEQYF
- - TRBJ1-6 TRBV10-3 TGTGCCATCAGTGGCCGGTTACGGTTAAATTCACCCCTCCACTTT CAISGRLRLNSPLHF
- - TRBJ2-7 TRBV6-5 TGTGCCAGCAGTTCCACAATCGGGTCCTACGAGCAGTACTTC CASSSTIGSYEQYF
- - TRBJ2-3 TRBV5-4 TGTGCCAGCATGTACAGGGGCACAGATACGCAGTATTTT CASMYRGTDTQYF
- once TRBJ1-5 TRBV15 TGTGCCACCAGCAGAGATCCCCAGGGTCTTCAGCCCCAGCATTTT CATSRDPQGLQPQHF
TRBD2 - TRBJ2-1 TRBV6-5 TGTGCCACCCCGGGACTATACTACAATGAGCAGTTCTTC CATPGLYYNEQFF
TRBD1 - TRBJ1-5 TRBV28 TGTGCCAGCACCTACCGGGACAGGGTAAATCAGCCCCAGCATTTT CASTYRDRVNQPQHF
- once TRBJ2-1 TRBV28 TGTGCCAGCAGTACCCTGGGGGGGCGGAATGAGCAGTTCTTC CASSTLGGRNEQFF
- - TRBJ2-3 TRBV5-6 TGTGCCAGCAGCTTGGGACAGGATTACACAGATACGCAGTATTTT CASSLGQDYTDTQYF
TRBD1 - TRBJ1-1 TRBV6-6 TGTGCCAGCAGCCCTGTAATACAGACAGGGTTTACTGAAGCTTTCTTT CASSPVIQTGFTEAFF
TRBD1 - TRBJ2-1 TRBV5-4 TGTGCCAGCAGCTCGGGACAGGGCTCCTACAATGAGCAGTTCTTC CASSSGQGSYNEQFF
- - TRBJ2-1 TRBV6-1 TGTGCCAGCACTTGGGACATGAGATACAATGAGCAGTTCTTC CASTWDMRYNEQFF
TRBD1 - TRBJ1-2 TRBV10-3 TGTGCCATCAGTGGGACAGGGGAGGATGGCTACACCTTC CAISGTGEDGYTF
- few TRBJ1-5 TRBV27 TGTGCCAGCAGTTTATCGCGGCGGCCGTATAGCAATCAGCCCCAGCATTTT CASSLSRRPYSNQPQHF